The 25 T cell receptor beta chains reported below all come from one sample, sequenced in a study of cytomegalovirus exposure and HLA in healthy donors. In the PCR, 60 Vbeta and 13 Jbeta primers were used. The data were produced by immunoSEQ multiplex PCR, yet TCRdb's version contains in-frame clones alone and is incomplete. Here the sample spans about 120,000 clones, roughly 70% being singletons. Sequencing was carried out using PBMCs. These TCRs come from a man aged 40-50 years in good health and CMV-seropositive.

The chain carries TRBV27 and TRBJ1-4; the match to TRBD1 covers 7 bases. In germline, CDR1 is MNHEY, CDR2 SMNVEV (reference sequence). The CDR3 runs to 14 residues. Trimming took 3 bases from V and 3 from J; bases not matched to a gene: 1. CDR3 in DNA: TGTGCCAGCAGTTTGACAGGGTCTAATGAAAAACTGTTTTTT. Translated: CASSLTGSNEKLFF.

This chain joins TRBV10-1 and TRBJ1-2; a possible D gene is TRBD1 (6 bases). The V and J ends lost 2 bases and 8 bases respectively, with 12 bases between them. The germline CDR1 and CDR2 sequences are WNHNN and SYGVQD (reference sequence). CDR3 size: 13 residues. The CDR3 nucleotides are TGCGCCAGCAGTGAGCAGGGGATCCGGGGCTACACCTTC. This gives the protein CASSEQGIRGYTF.

The chain employs TRBV5-1 and TRBJ2-2, with 9 nucleotides matching TRBD1. CDR1 is SGHRS and CDR2 is YFSETQ in the germline V gene. After removal of 1 base from V and 3 bases from J, the junction contained 7 bases not matched to a gene. The CDR3 consists of 17 residues. CDR3 region: CASSLLAGQGYTGELFF. CDR3 in DNA: TGCGCCAGCAGCTTGCTGGCGGGACAGGGCTACACCGGGGAGCTGTTTTTT.

As to this clone: It may be a read error: a sequence one base away is much more abundant. The sample holds other DNA sequences that translate to the same CDR3. The genes are TRBV2 and TRBJ2-1; maybe TRBD2 (5 bases). V lost 6 bases and J lost 0, with 6 bases in between. Germline assignment: CDR1 SNHLY and CDR2 FYNNEI. The CDR3 sequence is 13 residues long. CDR3 region: CASSRDSYNEQFF. The CDR3 region has the DNA TGTGCCAGCAGCCGGGACTCCTACAATGAGCAGTTCTTC.

The chain uses TRBV19 and TRBJ1-5, with D hard to call. CDR3 length: 16 amino acids. CDR1 and CDR2 (germline): LNHDA, SQIVND (reference sequence). The V end lost 8 bases, the J end lost 3 bases, and 20 bases lay between the germline ends. CDR3: CASLLSWGGFNQPQHF. The CDR3 bases are TGTGCCAGTTTATTAAGTTGGGGAGGATTCAATCAGCCCCAGCATTTT.

V usage is TRBV4-3 and J usage is TRBJ1-5; no reliable D call. Trimming left V 0 bases short and J 1 base short, with 10 bases between. The CDR3 has 16 amino acids. Germline-derived CDR1 and CDR2 are LGHNA and YSLEER. CDR3 bases: TGCGCCAGCAGCCAAGATACAACAGTAAGCAATCAGCCCCAGCATTTT. Translated, it gives CASSQDTTVSNQPQHF.

In DNA form, the CDR3 reads TGCGCCAGCAGCCCAGGGACCACGGGGGACGAGCAGTACTTC. Its protein is CASSPGTTGDEQYF. The chain links TRBV5-1 to TRBJ2-7, with D possibly matching TRBD2 (6 bases). Trimming cost V 4 bases and J 5 bases, with 16 bases left between them. Germline V gene sequence: CDR1 SGHRS, CDR2 YFSETQ. The CDR3 totals 14 residues.

This clone was detected once. This chain's CDR3 is CASSRAGNTGELFF. CDR3 bases: TGTGCCAGCAGTCGAGCGGGAAACACCGGGGAGCTGTTTTTT. The chain carries TRBV28 and TRBJ2-2; 7 nucleotides agree with TRBD2. J gave up 2 bases and V 5 bases, and 2 bases lay outside the gene matches. CDR3 length: 14 residues. Germline lookup yields CDR1 MDHEN and CDR2 SYDVKM.

This clone is a singleton in its sample. V gene TRBV9 combines with J gene TRBJ2-7; TRBD2 agrees at 9 bases. This CDR3 has 13 amino acids. Germline V CDR1 and CDR2: SGDLS, YYNGEE. Germline trimming cut 3 bases from V and 3 bases from J; bases unmatched to any gene: 1. CDR3 sequence reads: CASSGSGSYEQYF. CDR3 in DNA: TGTGCCAGCAGCGGTAGCGGGAGCTACGAGCAGTACTTC.

This chain joins TRBV9 and TRBJ1-5; the match to TRBD1 covers 12 bases. The V and J ends lost 3 bases and 8 bases, in that order; junction bases with no gene match: 6. This CDR3 is built from 15 residues. Germline assignment: CDR1 SGDLS and CDR2 YYNGEE. The CDR3: CASSAGTGGYEPQHF. For the CDR3, the DNA is TGTGCCAGCAGCGCGGGGACAGGGGGCTATGAGCCCCAGCATTTT.

This CDR3 is CASSSPTGRGNTIYF. The CDR3 region has the DNA TGTGCCAGCAGCTCGCCGACAGGGCGCGGAAACACCATATATTTT. This chain connects TRBV5-6 to TRBJ1-3, with TRBD1 identical over 7 bases. Germline assignment: CDR1 SGHDT and CDR2 YYEEEE. Trimming took 3 bases from V and 4 from J; bases not matched to a gene: 7. The CDR3 totals 15 residues.

The chain combines TRBV7-8 with TRBJ1-1; 11 positions agree with TRBD1. This CDR3 comprises 15 residues. CDR1 SGHVS and CDR2 FQNEAQ come from the germline V gene. V gave up 4 bases and J gave up 4 bases; unmatched junction bases: 5. The CDR3 DNA reads TGTGCCAGCAGCTCGCGGGGACAGGGGGGCACTGAAGCTTTCTTT. Translating gives CASSSRGQGGTEAFF.

This chain joins TRBV18 and TRBJ1-2; D is undetermined. The germline V gene encodes CDR1 KGHSH and CDR2 LQKENI. The CDR3 extends over 14 amino acids. The V end lost 2 bases, the J end lost 2 bases, and 9 bases lay between the germline ends. As DNA, the CDR3 is TGTGCCAGCTCACCAGGAGTTAACAACTATGGCTACACCTTC. This gives the protein CASSPGVNNYGYTF.

The chain is built from TRBV30 and TRBJ2-3, with 9 bases matching TRBD2. This CDR3 has 15 amino acids. J gave up 6 bases and V 3 bases, and 10 bases lay outside the gene matches. The germline CDR1 and CDR2 sequences are GTSNPN and SVGIG (reference sequence). The CDR3: CAWSLGSGGADTQYF. The DNA of the CDR3 is TGTGCCTGGAGCCTAGGTAGCGGGGGAGCGGATACGCAGTATTTT.

This chain links TRBV29-1 with TRBJ1-2; 9 bases align to TRBD1. The CDR3 extends over 15 amino acids. In germline, CDR1 is SQVTM, CDR2 ANQGSEA. Trimming at V came to 5 bases and at J to 4 bases, leaving 11 bases not matched to a gene. DNA for the CDR3: TGCAGCGTTCCGATACCGGACAGGGGATTCTATGGCTACACCTTC. Amino acid sequence: CSVPIPDRGFYGYTF.

This clone was detected only a few times. Here the CDR3 DNA reads TGCGCCAGCAGCGGGCGGGGGGACCGGGAAACTGGAAACACCATATATTTT. This translates into CASSGRGDRETGNTIYF. The chain carries TRBV4-1 and TRBJ1-3; a weak D match, TRBD1 (5 bases). Germline CDR1 and CDR2: MGHRA and YSYEKL. The germline V and J ends were trimmed by 5 bases and 2 bases, with 19 bases remaining between them. The CDR3 extends over 17 amino acids.

The V gene is TRBV5-1, the J gene TRBJ1-1, with 7 bases that match TRBD1. The trim removed 4 bases at V and 3 bases at J, leaving 6 bases unmatched. Germline CDR1 SGHRS, CDR2 YFSETQ. This CDR3 region has 14 residues. The CDR3 protein is CASSDVQGYTEAFF. The DNA for the CDR3 is TGCGCCAGCAGCGATGTACAGGGGTACACTGAAGCTTTCTTT. Full variable domain (missing parts from reference TRBV5-1 and TRBJ1-1): KAGVTQTPRYLIKTRGQQVTLSCSPISGHRSVSWYQQTPGQGLQFLFEYFSETQRNKGNFPGRFSGRQFSNSRSEMNVSTLELGDSALYLCASSDVQGYTEAFFGQGTRLTVV.

The chain carries TRBV4-1 and TRBJ2-5; D call uncertain. The J call is in doubt because the DNA end fits TRBJ2-7 better. CDR1 is MGHRA, CDR2 YSYEKL, per germline. This CDR3 region has 13 residues. The CDR3 DNA reads TGCGCCAGCAGCTACCAGCAGGACTACGAGCAGTACTTC. Its protein is CASSYQQDYEQYF.

This chain uses TRBV30 with TRBJ2-5; unclear D gene. This CDR3 region has 12 residues. Trimming left V 4 bases short and J 4 bases short, with 10 bases between. Germline V lookup: CDR1 GTSNPN, CDR2 SVGIG (reference sequence). The CDR3 loop reads CAWIIGRETQYF. For the CDR3, the DNA is TGTGCCTGGATCATTGGGCGAGAGACCCAGTACTTC. The full variable domain, its missing parts supplied by reference TRBV30 and TRBJ2-5, is SQTIHQWPATLVQPVGSPLSLECTVEGTSNPNLYWYRQAAGRGLQLLFYSVGIGQISSEVPQNLSASRPQDRQFILSSKKLLLSDSGFYLCAWIIGRETQYFGPGTRLLVL.

V usage is TRBV11-3 and J usage is TRBJ2-2, with 11 nucleotides matching TRBD1. J lost 3 bases, V lost 4 bases, and 16 bases had no gene match. This CDR3 spans 20 amino acids. Germline lookup yields CDR1 SGHNT and CDR2 YENEEA. The CDR3 sequence is CASSSNRGQGGRGHTGELFF. CDR3 coding DNA: TGTGCCAGCAGCTCGAACCGGGGACAGGGGGGCCGCGGCCACACCGGGGAGCTGTTTTTT.

To note about this clone: A read error may account for a junction end that differs from germline. The V call is TRBV7-9, the J call TRBJ1-1, with 8 bases aligning to TRBD1. This CDR3 spans 16 amino acids. Germline CDR1 is SEHNR and CDR2 is FQNEAQ (reference sequence). In nucleotides, the CDR3 is TGTTCCAGCAGCTCGTCCCGGTGGACAGGGAGCACTGAAGCTTTCTTT. Translated, it gives CSSSSSRWTGSTEAFF. The entire variable domain, with the rest obtained from reference TRBV7-9 and TRBJ1-1, is as follows: DTGVSQNPRHKITKRGQNVTFRCDPISEHNRLYWYRQTLGQGPEFLTYFQNEAQLEKSRLLSDRFSAERPKGSFSTLEIQRTEQGDSAMYLCSSSSSRWTGSTEAFFGQGTRLTVV.

This chain uses TRBV11-1 with TRBJ2-6; maybe TRBD2 (5 bases). V shed 4 bases and J shed 4 bases, with 17 bases lying between them. The CDR3 is 17 amino acids. Germline loops: CDR1 SGHAT, CDR2 FQDESV (reference sequence). CDR3 bases: TGTGCCAGCAGCTCCGGGGTCGTCCCCGAGGGGGCCAACGTCCTGACTTTC. It encodes CASSSGVVPEGANVLTF.

The rearrangement joins TRBV13 to TRBJ2-1, with 9 bases aligning to TRBD2. CDR3 length: 15 amino acids. Germline CDR1 is PRHDT and CDR2 is FYEKMQ (reference sequence). The V gene end was trimmed by 5 bases and the J gene end by 3 bases; junction bases not matched to a gene: 5. In DNA form, the CDR3 reads TGTGCCAGCAGCCCCCTGACTAGCGGCTACAATGAGCAGTTCTTC. This encodes CASSPLTSGYNEQFF.

V gene TRBV4-1 combines with J gene TRBJ1-3; D unclear. Germline CDR1 MGHRA, CDR2 YSYEKL. CDR3 length equals 17 residues. Trimming shortened V by 0 bases and J by 0 bases, and 12 bases separated the two germline ends. The CDR3, as DNA: TGCGCCAGCAGCCAAGAAAACTTAGCCGTCTCTGGAAACACCATATATTTT. It is translated as CASSQENLAVSGNTIYF.

This clone was seen only once. V gene TRBV5-8 combines with J gene TRBJ2-7; TRBD2 matches 8 bases. Germline trimming cut 6 bases from V and 8 bases from J; bases unmatched to any gene: 10. From germline, CDR1 is SGHTS and CDR2 YDEGEE. The CDR3 covers 13 residues. CDR3 DNA: TGTGCCAGCACTCCGATCCGGGGGGGACAGCAGTACTTC. It yields the protein CASTPIRGGQQYF.